This T cell receptor beta chain was identified during a study of regulatory T cells in long-lasting Graves disease. Whole-study findings and limits: Newly diagnosed disease favored TRBV20-1 and TRBJ2-1 over persistent disease. Peripheral blood, not thyroid tissue, was the sole material studied. Shared public clonotypes totalled roughly 2,500 in persistent patients, compared with some 920 in new patients.

Germline CDR1 and CDR2: MNHEY and SMNVEV (reference sequence). The CDR3 is 13 amino acids. Trimming removed 3 bases at V and 6 bases at J, with 8 bases between. For TCR beta, libraries came from iRepertoire HTBI primers and Arm-PCR of CDR3 regions. TCRdb re-called the multiplex PCR reads with MiXCR, one entry per CDR3 protein. The sample has about 470,000 distinct CDR3 sequences, roughly 20% seen once. As for time point: persistent/refractory GD, antithyroid drugs over 5 years with positive TRAb. RNA extracted from PBMCs served as the sequencing template. Graves' disease diagnoses used American Thyroid Association guidelines. To note about this clonotype: The target antigen is unknown.

The chain joins TRBV27 to TRBJ2-2; D uncertain. The sample consisted of peripheral blood mononuclear cells (PBMCs), taken when the disease was refractory, from a patient treated with antithyroid drugs. The receptor comes from a female donor with Graves disease. CDR3 loop: CASSLGQAGELFF. The CDR3 DNA is TGTGCCAGCAGTTTGGGCCAGGCCGGGGAGCTGTTTTTT.